A selection of T cell receptor beta chains follows, all from one sample in a study of blood T cell repertoires in COVID-19. TCRdb's table, derived via immunoSEQ multiplex PCR, lists solely in-frame clones and lacks some. The sample yields under 150,000 clones, approximately 91% seen once. Sequenced: peripheral blood. These receptors originate from a woman between 65 and 79 years old who had recovered from COVID-19. CDR3s include the opening cysteine and the closing phenylalanine or tryptophan. The order of the fields is D gene, J gene, V gene, clone size, CDR3 protein, CDR3 DNA. A D gene is named only where the DNA matches it firmly. Part of the rows lack a size; the others show once, few, many or a class for expanded clones.

TRBD1,TRBJ1-5,TRBV10-3,.,CAISGTGNNQPQHF,TGCGCCATCAGTGGGACAGGGAACAATCAGCCCCAGCATTTT
TRBD2,TRBJ2-2,TRBV19,.,CAHLRPSGFRELFF,TGTGCCCACCTAAGGCCTAGCGGGTTCAGGGAGCTGTTTTTT
TRBD1,TRBJ2-5,TRBV28,.,CASSLSRGLSETQYF,TGTGCCAGCAGTTTATCTAGGGGGCTATCAGAGACCCAGTACTTC
TRBD2,TRBJ2-2,TRBV5-1,.,CASSLRGGGQGTGELFF,TGCGCCAGCAGCTTGCGGGGCGGGGGGCAAGGCACCGGGGAGCTGTTTTTT
TRBD1,TRBJ1-1,TRBV7-2,.,CASSLGQGSYRTEAFF,TGTGCCAGCAGCCTGGGACAGGGAAGTTATAGGACTGAAGCTTTCTTT
TRBD1,TRBJ1-2,TRBV5-1,.,CASTRGQDRGYGYTF,TGCGCCAGCACCCGAGGACAGGATCGGGGCTATGGCTACACCTTC
TRBD1,TRBJ1-4,TRBV5-8,once,CASSPYRGAREKLFF,TGTGCCAGCAGCCCATACAGGGGGGCCCGTGAAAAACTGTTTTTT
TRBD1,TRBJ1-5,TRBV28,once,CASDRGLYSNQPQHF,TGTGCCAGCGACAGGGGCCTCTATAGCAATCAGCCCCAGCATTTT
.,TRBJ1-6,TRBV20-1,.,CSASQGTPLHF,TGCAGTGCTAGCCAGGGAACACCCCTCCACTTT
.,TRBJ2-7,TRBV29-1,.,CSVESRDYEQYF,TGCAGCGTTGAATCCCGGGACTACGAGCAGTACTTC
TRBD2,TRBJ2-3,TRBV4-2,few,CASSQEAGVADTQYF,TGTGCCAGCAGCCAAGAGGCGGGAGTGGCCGATACGCAGTATTTT
.,TRBJ2-7,TRBV7-2,.,CASSIRTPSYEQYF,TGTGCCAGCAGCATCCGGACACCTTCCTACGAGCAGTACTTC
.,TRBJ1-1,TRBV28,.,CASSLRAGRTFF,TGTGCCAGCAGTTTACGAGCAGGGAGGACTTTCTTT
.,TRBJ1-2,TRBV11-2,.,CASSLAPDRPVYTF,TGTGCCAGCAGCTTAGCCCCAGACAGGCCTGTCTACACCTTC
.,TRBJ2-3,TRBV20-1,.,CSAIDYDTQYF,TGCAGTGCCATAGACTACGATACGCAGTATTTT
.,TRBJ1-2,TRBV7-3,.,CASSLRMETAYTF,TGTGCCAGCAGCTTAAGGATGGAAACAGCCTACACCTTC
TRBD1,TRBJ1-1,TRBV10-3,once,CAISEAGQGAGAFF,TGTGCCATCAGTGAAGCGGGACAGGGCGCAGGGGCTTTCTTT
.,TRBJ1-3,TRBV28,.,CASSPLGVSSGNTIYF,TGTGCCAGCAGCCCTTTAGGGGTATCCTCTGGAAACACCATATATTTT
TRBD1,TRBJ2-7,TRBV5-1,.,CASSWGQGSYEQYF,TGCGCCAGCAGCTGGGGACAGGGGTCGTACGAGCAGTACTTC
.,TRBJ2-7,TRBV3-1/TRBV3-2,.,CASSQDLGGVYEQYF,TGTGCCAGCAGCCAAGATTTAGGGGGGGTCTACGAGCAGTACTTC
.,TRBJ2-7,TRBV19,.,CASSRRDNAYEQYF,TGTGCCAGTAGTAGGCGGGATAACGCCTACGAGCAGTACTTC
TRBD2,TRBJ2-1,TRBV10-1,once,CASSGLAADNEQFF,TGCGCCAGCAGTGGACTAGCGGCGGACAATGAGCAGTTCTTC
.,TRBJ2-5,TRBV3-1/TRBV3-2,.,CASSSRGEETQYF,TGTGCCAGCAGCTCCCGCGGAGAAGAGACCCAGTACTTC
.,TRBJ2-1,TRBV10-2,.,CASRGGANEQFF,TGCGCCAGCAGAGGGGGGGCGAATGAGCAGTTCTTC
TRBD1,TRBJ2-1,TRBV9,.,CASSVEGAAGDPYNEQFF,TGTGCCAGCAGCGTAGAGGGGGCGGCGGGCGACCCCTACAATGAGCAGTTCTTC
TRBD2,TRBJ2-1,TRBV18,.,CASSPIGAGGPNEQFF,TGTGCCAGCTCACCAATTGGGGCGGGGGGTCCCAATGAGCAGTTCTTC
.,TRBJ1-6,TRBV27,.,CASSLSHNTAPLHF,TGTGCCAGCAGTTTATCCCACAACACAGCACCCCTCCACTTT
TRBD2,TRBJ2-3,TRBV4-1,.,CASSQTGLAGQDTQYF,TGCGCCAGCAGCCAAACGGGACTAGCGGGCCAAGATACGCAGTATTTT
.,TRBJ1-4,TRBV3-1/TRBV3-2,.,CASSLVEETNEKLFF,TGTGCCAGCAGCTTAGTTGAGGAAACTAATGAAAAACTGTTTTTT
.,TRBJ2-3,TRBV19,.,CASISGDTQYF,TGTGCCAGTATTTCGGGAGATACGCAGTATTTT
.,TRBJ1-1,TRBV19,.,CASSPREGTEAFF,TGTGCCAGTAGTCCCCGAGAGGGCACTGAAGCTTTCTTT
TRBD1,TRBJ2-3,TRBV12-5,.,CASGLGQVTDTQYF,TGTGCTAGTGGTCTCGGACAGGTCACAGATACGCAGTATTTT
TRBD1,TRBJ2-7,TRBV20-1,.,CSASGRGPYEQYF,TGCAGTGCTAGTGGCAGGGGGCCCTACGAGCAGTACTTC
.,TRBJ1-2,TRBV28,.,CASGLRQSNYGYTF,TGTGCCAGCGGCCTCAGGCAGTCTAACTATGGCTACACCTTC